The sequence of this TCR beta chain was determined in a study of long-term antiretroviral therapy in people with HIV. Broader study findings: The repertoire was dominated at all time points by clones expanded before ART. No data on ART adherence, viral resistance or therapy changes.

In the United States, treatment was given to all participants with HIV. This CDR3 region has 21 residues. V gave up 1 base and J gave up 3 bases, with 30 bases separating them. Germline CDR1 and CDR2: SGHDN and FVKESK. Concerning this clone itself: The antigen is not known.

Researchers ran immunoSEQ v3.0 at survey level. The protocol was immunoSEQ multiplex PCR, while the TCRdb copy is restricted to in-frame clones and leaves out a portion. The sample records roughly 20,000 clones, 79% being singletons. This material consisted of unsorted PBMCs, taken 4.1 years after starting antiretroviral therapy. The sequence came from a middle-aged woman with HIV. This sequence joins TRBV14 and TRBJ1-2; tentatively, D is TRBD1 (5 bases). The CDR3 nucleotides are TGTGCCAGCAGCCAAGGATCCCTGCGAGAGGACACGGAGGACTTGTACTATGGCTACACCTTC. Its protein is CASSQGSLREDTEDLYYGYTF.